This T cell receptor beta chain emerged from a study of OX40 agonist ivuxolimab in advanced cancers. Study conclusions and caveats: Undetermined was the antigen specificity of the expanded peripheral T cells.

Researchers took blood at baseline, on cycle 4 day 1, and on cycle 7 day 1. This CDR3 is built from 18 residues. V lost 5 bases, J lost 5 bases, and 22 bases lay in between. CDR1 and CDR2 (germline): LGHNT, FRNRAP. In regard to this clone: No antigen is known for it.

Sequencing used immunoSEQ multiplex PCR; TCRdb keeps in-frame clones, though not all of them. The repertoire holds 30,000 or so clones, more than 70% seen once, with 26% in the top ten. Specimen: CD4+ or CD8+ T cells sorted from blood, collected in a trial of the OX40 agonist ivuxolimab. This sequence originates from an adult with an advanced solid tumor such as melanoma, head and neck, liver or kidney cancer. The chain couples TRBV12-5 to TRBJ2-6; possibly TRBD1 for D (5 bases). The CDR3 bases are TGTGCTAGTGGTGATAGAGATGCAGGACAAAGTCGGGCCAACGTCCTGACTTTC. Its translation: CASGDRDAGQSRANVLTF.